The rows below give T cell receptor beta chains drawn from one sample of a study of shared T cell receptors in the human thymus. Generated by immunoSEQ multiplex PCR, the TCRdb table keeps only in-frame clones and is missing some. Here the sample spans about 660,000 clones, around 87% being singletons. These data also formed part of another study, on human thymus T cells.

The sequenced material came from thymocytes. The receptors derive from a boy under two years old with a congenital heart defect. Each CDR3 is given with its conserved first and last residue. The order of the fields is CDR3 protein, J gene, clone size, V gene. Clone size is stated in some rows and not others, as once, few, many or a class when expanded.

CASSSMTSGNYEQYF | TRBJ2-7 | NA | TRBV5-4
CASSLGTDYGYTF | TRBJ1-2 | NA | TRBV6-6
CASGLAGGPGELFF | TRBJ2-2 | NA | TRBV12-5
CASRTSQGGHEQFF | TRBJ2-1 | few | TRBV5-6
CASRLETSRVYNEQFF | TRBJ2-1 | NA | TRBV12-2
CASSLLGYQETQYF | TRBJ2-5 | NA | TRBV5-1
CASNRGGDYNSPLHF | TRBJ1-6 | NA | TRBV2
CASSPPAAGGFNEQFF | TRBJ2-1 | NA | TRBV4-1
CASSRGARESYNEQFF | TRBJ2-1 | NA | TRBV2
CASSFRRTGYNEQFF | TRBJ2-1 | NA | TRBV4-3
CASSLVGGTGHNSPLHF | TRBJ1-6 | NA | TRBV7-8
CASSFPQGGVYNEQFF | TRBJ2-1 | NA | TRBV28
CASSYSIFREDEQFF | TRBJ2-1 | NA | TRBV6-5
CASSLTGFHNEQFF | TRBJ2-1 | NA | TRBV27
CAWSWTGVDSPLHF | TRBJ1-6 | NA | TRBV30
CASGLVHGRGTRSWVNTGELFF | TRBJ2-2 | NA | TRBV12-5
CASSIDLLRDRGQNTEAFF | TRBJ1-1 | NA | TRBV19
CASSEGQRPTGELFF | TRBJ2-2 | once | TRBV6-1
CASHPGSLAGVPPAKNIQYF | TRBJ2-4 | NA | TRBV4-1
CASSQVSYEQYF | TRBJ2-7 | NA | TRBV14
CASSPHSTSYGNTIYF | TRBJ1-3 | NA | TRBV13
CASSLARSSEAFF | TRBJ1-1 | NA | TRBV5-6
CASSLTGAYEQYF | TRBJ2-7 | few | TRBV7-2
CASSPPGQPTPNYGYTF | TRBJ1-2 | once | TRBV18
CASPRAGTRDTEAFF | TRBJ1-1 | NA | TRBV6-1
CATFRLEGTSNQPQHF | TRBJ1-5 | NA | TRBV28
CASSLTVAGPDTEAFF | TRBJ1-1 | NA | TRBV7-3
CASSLRALGYTF | TRBJ1-2 | NA | TRBV6-1
CASSTAGTSGPSYNEQFF | TRBJ2-1 | NA | TRBV28